The entry below gives a single T cell receptor (beta chain) sequence along with its context. Its antigen has not been determined. Within one base of it there is no much larger clone, and no base qualities were kept. The sample belongs to a study of regulatory T cells in long-lasting Graves disease listed by TCRdb under 2021. Broadly, across the study: Patients with newly diagnosed Graves' disease had been on antithyroid drugs for under 3 months. A total of about 33 samples underwent TCR sequencing: about 13 from persistent and around 20 from newly diagnosed Graves' disease patients. This study used TCR sequencing and RNA sequencing of peripheral blood to compare persistent Graves' disease patients against newly diagnosed Graves' disease patients. The study was conducted in China and was registered as a clinical trial. Paper-wide results and their limitations: Persistent disease showed preferential use of TRBV28, TRBJ1-2 and TRBJ2-5, whereas newly diagnosed disease favored TRBV20-1 and TRBJ2-1. Persistent patients shared more public clonotypes among themselves (fewer than 3,000) than newly diagnosed patients did (over 950). Sequencing and analysis were restricted to the TCR beta chain. Peripheral blood alone was examined, since thyroid tissue, which constituted the primary lesion, could not be accessed. Lower TCR Shannon entropy and fewer highly expanded clones were observed in persistent Graves' disease patients than in newly diagnosed patients, which suggested clonal expansion. The small sample size was acknowledged by the authors as a limitation that may reduce accuracy.

Based on the germline V gene, the CDR1 and CDR2 sequences are SGHRS and YFSETQ. From its cysteine to its phenylalanine, the CDR3 spans 19 amino acids. The only DNA kept is the CDR3, 57 bases in frame from the first base. V is shortened by 1 base, J by 1 base, and the region joining them spans 20 bases. Sample time point, as interpreted from the label and publication: newly diagnosed GD, antithyroid drugs for less than 3 months. For both TCR sequencing and RNA sequencing, RNA was extracted from PBMCs in TRIzol. The diagnosis of Graves' disease was made according to American Thyroid Association guidelines. Patients for the study were recruited at an endocrinology department in Xi'an, China. Each patient gave around 9 milliliters of peripheral blood, collected in an EDTA anticoagulant tube. Ficoll Paque Plus density gradient separation was used to isolate PBMCs, and no further T cell sorting was performed. An Agilent 2100 Bioanalyzer and agarose gel were used to check RNA quality, while a NanoDrop 2000 measured RNA concentration.

Library generation was performed with multiplex PCR. TCRdb records Illumina HiSeq 4000 as the sequencer. To build TCR beta libraries, CDR3 regions were amplified by Arm-PCR using iRepertoire HTBI primers. PCR products were gel purified before sequencing. Turning to the authors' computational methods: Gene usage analysis of CDR3 amino acid clonotypes relied on the 55 to 80 TRBV and around 14 TRBJ segments identified across samples. COPE and FqMerger were used to merge filtered high-quality paired reads into contigs. BLAST was used to align contigs to IMGT TRBV, TRBD and TRBJ reference genes, and CDR3 was defined according to IMGT. Any clonotype with a frequency above 0.1% was classified as a highly expanded clone. Shannon entropy served as the measure of repertoire diversity, while the Gini coefficient captured V-J evenness. Clonotypes shared by more than one individual were considered public. TCRdb cleaned the public reads at Q25 with fastp, built clones with MiXCR and kept in-frame beta chains. Rows are unified per CDR3 protein, each entry keeping the most common DNA and genes. V and J calls and clone size were set by TCRdb, not the authors. The sample includes around 470,000 distinct CDR3 sequences, with 14% observed a single time. The ten top clones hold around a sixth of the sample.

The same specimen was also included in a second study, on T cells in Graves' hyperthyroidism and ophthalmopathy. That second publication adds: A patient counted as having stable Graves' hyperthyroidism if no progression to ophthalmopathy occurred over 18 months of follow-up. Hyperthyroidism patients were newly diagnosed, had a disease duration of under 2 months, and were aged 18 to 65 years. Any patient with an uncontrolled infection, another autoimmune disease, pregnancy or lactation was excluded. Diagnoses relied on clinical symptoms, serum thyroxine and TRAb, thyroid ultrasound and orbital computed tomography. A first-round RT-PCR of the TCR CDR3 used the HTBI primer set with the Qiagen OneStep RT-PCR kit. Most expanded thyroid clonotypes (frequency above 0.001) were also found in blood, which suggests that blood repertoires may mirror thyroid immune responses. A 13 V-J signature model separated ophthalmopathy from stable hyperthyroidism, with around 91% sensitivity and 81% to 82% specificity in cross-validation and 80%/75% in testing. In validation, progression to ophthalmopathy was predicted by the model with 70.59% sensitivity and around 75% specificity, a median of 6.5 months before onset. To identify TCR V-J signatures that set the groups apart, the researchers used a discovery cohort of 100 or so patients, made up of 43 with Graves' ophthalmopathy and 57 with stable Graves' hyperthyroidism. Prospective prediction of ophthalmopathy was tested in an independent validation cohort consisting of under 20 hyperthyroidism patients and approximately 16 patients who later progressed to ophthalmopathy. The 100 or so discovery patients were divided at random into training and test sets in a 7:3 ratio. In addition, the study compared T-cell repertoires in thyroid tissue and in blood from six Graves' hyperthyroidism patients. Once sampling was done, hyperthyroidism patients were given methimazole at a starting dose of 30 mg daily, whereas ophthalmopathy patients were given high-dose intravenous methylprednisolone. Libraries were constructed in a second round of multiplex PCR, after which size selection and purification were carried out. The libraries were sequenced on an Illumina HiSeq2000 using paired-end 100 bp reads. SOAPnuke was used to process the raw data, removing reads that contained adapters or uncalled bases, had a mean Phred below 15, or lacked an exact match to the constant primer or identifier. COPE v1.2.5 was used to merge the high-quality paired reads, and each unique nucleotide sequence was defined as a clonotype. MiTCR v1.1 was used to align the clonotypes against IMGT TRBV, TRBD and TRBJ reference segments. The analysis was restricted to V-J combinations with a frequency above 0.0001, which together covered over 99% of the repertoires. The TCS score was defined as F50 (clonal expansion) divided by E x V (chaos), with BLOSUM62-based TCRdist calculated between CDR3 peptides within each V-J. Welch's t-statistics and random forest reduced roughly 540 V-J features to roughly 13, which were used in a naive Bayes classifier (R e1071). Sample size was not statistically predetermined, and investigators were not blinded to group allocation. The paper reports TCR Vbeta CDR3 sequencing of 140 or so peripheral blood samples: around 45 ophthalmopathy, fewer than 80 hyperthyroidism and about 17 progressor patients.

This specimen was peripheral blood mononuclear cells (PBMCs), taken at new diagnosis, from a patient treated with antithyroid drugs. The clonotype was recovered from a woman aged 45-65 years with Graves disease. Donor details come from another sample of the same person, matched by shared clones. The chain couples TRBV5-1 to TRBJ2-2; too little of a D gene remains to name it. The CDR3 region: CASSLRVRGGAKNTGELFF. The DNA sequence reads TGCGCCAGCAGCTTGCGGGTTCGAGGCGGAGCTAAGAACACCGGGGAGCTGTTTTTT.